This is a list of T cell receptor beta chains from one sample in a study of graft-versus-host responses after intestinal transplantation. TCRdb keeps only in-frame clones here, not all; method: immunoSEQ multiplex PCR. The sample has nearly 90,000 clones; roughly four fifths are singletons. No antigen has been identified for these receptors. Source: unstimulated CD8+ T cells sorted from spleen or lymph node cells, taken before intestinal transplant. These receptors all come from a human donor who received an intestinal transplant. Each CDR3 is given with its conserved first and last residue. The D gene is left open where the match is weak. Not every row has a clone size; where given, it reads once, few, many or a size class.

cdr3_aa | cdr3_nt | clone_size | j_call | d_call | v_call
CASSSTRLGSNYEQYF | TGTGCCAGCAGTTCGACCCGACTAGGGTCTAACTACGAGCAGTACTTC | - | TRBJ2-7 | - | TRBV27
CASRAANTEAFF | TGTGCCAGTAGGGCAGCGAACACTGAAGCTTTCTTT | - | TRBJ1-1 | - | TRBV19
CASSFPGTSGRATIYNEQFF | TGTGCCAGCAGTTTCCCCGGGACTAGCGGGAGGGCCACCATTTACAATGAGCAGTTCTTC | - | TRBJ2-1 | TRBD2 | TRBV28
CASSLDLENTGELFF | TGTGCCAGCAGCTTAGATCTGGAGAACACCGGGGAGCTGTTTTTT | once | TRBJ2-2 | - | TRBV7-2
CASSYTRGEQYF | TGTGCCAGCAGTTACACCAGAGGCGAGCAGTACTTC | - | TRBJ2-7 | - | TRBV6-5
CASSLFSGNLNEQFF | TGTGCCAGCAGCTTATTTAGCGGGAACCTCAATGAGCAGTTCTTC | - | TRBJ2-1 | TRBD2 | TRBV7-3
CASRFLGLASYNEQFF | TGTGCCAGTAGGTTTCTGGGACTAGCGAGCTACAATGAGCAGTTCTTC | - | TRBJ2-1 | TRBD2 | TRBV27
CATSRDRLAGVGGYEQYF | TGTGCCACCAGCAGAGATCGCCTAGCGGGAGTTGGGGGCTACGAGCAGTACTTC | - | TRBJ2-7 | TRBD2 | TRBV15
CASSYSRGGEQYF | TGTGCCAGCAGTTACTCGCGGGGGGGCGAGCAGTACTTC | - | TRBJ2-7 | TRBD2 | TRBV6-6
CASSMRLAGGLDQETQYF | TGTGCCAGCAGCATGCGACTAGCGGGGGGGCTGGACCAAGAGACCCAGTACTTC | - | TRBJ2-5 | TRBD2 | TRBV13
CASSLRGQIYEQYF | TGTGCCAGCAGTTTGAGGGGACAGATCTACGAGCAGTACTTC | - | TRBJ2-7 | TRBD1 | TRBV28
CSVDGGGDTQYF | TGCAGCGTTGACGGGGGTGGGGATACGCAGTATTTT | - | TRBJ2-3 | - | TRBV29-1
CAISEVGRENTEAFF | TGTGCCATCAGTGAGGTCGGCCGGGAGAACACTGAAGCTTTCTTT | few | TRBJ1-1 | - | TRBV10-3
CASSLAGNTGELFF | TGTGCCAGCAGCTTAGCGGGAAACACCGGGGAGCTGTTTTTT | few | TRBJ2-2 | - | TRBV11-3
CAWSDGGSNYGYTF | TGTGCCTGGAGTGATGGGGGAAGTAACTATGGCTACACCTTC | once | TRBJ1-2 | - | TRBV30
CASSLSGWAYEQYF | TGTGCCAGCAGCCTATCAGGGTGGGCCTACGAGCAGTACTTC | - | TRBJ2-7 | - | TRBV11-1
CASGWGGLTEAFF | TGTGCCAGCGGCTGGGGGGGGTTAACTGAAGCTTTCTTT | few | TRBJ1-1 | - | TRBV27
CACGQGSMNTEAFF | TGTGCCTGCGGACAGGGCTCCATGAACACTGAAGCTTTCTTT | few | TRBJ1-1 | TRBD1 | TRBV11-3
CASRPDRTNYGYTF | TGCGCCAGCAGGCCTGACAGGACTAACTATGGCTACACCTTC | once | TRBJ1-2 | - | TRBV10-2
CASSPRRGVNTEAFF | TGTGCCAGCAGCCCCCGAAGGGGGGTGAACACTGAAGCTTTCTTT | - | TRBJ1-1 | - | TRBV13
CASSLGPEAEQYF | TGTGCCAGCAGTCTGGGACCTGAGGCCGAGCAGTACTTC | - | TRBJ2-7 | - | TRBV27
CASSPTTPERGGPYEQYF | TGTGCCAGCAGCCCGACCACCCCCGAGCGGGGGGGACCCTACGAGCAGTACTTC | - | TRBJ2-7 | TRBD2 | TRBV11-2
CASSLEVSLGNGQYF | TGCGCCAGCAGCTTGGAGGTCAGCCTCGGAAATGGGCAGTACTTC | - | TRBJ2-7 | - | TRBV5-1
CAQEAREDTQYF | TGTGCCCAGGAGGCGCGTGAAGATACGCAGTATTTT | - | TRBJ2-3 | - | TRBV19
CASSITVQTLYNEQFF | TGTGCCAGTAGTATAACGGTACAGACTCTATACAATGAGCAGTTCTTC | - | TRBJ2-1 | - | TRBV19
CASSLAGLAIHYEQYF | TGTGCCAGCAGCTTAGCGGGACTAGCGATTCACTACGAGCAGTACTTC | - | TRBJ2-7 | TRBD2 | TRBV7-9
CASSTPGQNTEAFF | TGTGCCAGCAGTACCCCGGGCCAGAACACTGAAGCTTTCTTT | - | TRBJ1-1 | - | TRBV7-6
CAWNNRVLAGGQAKNIQYF | TGTGCCTGGAACAACAGGGTCCTAGCGGGAGGGCAGGCCAAAAACATTCAGTACTTC | - | TRBJ2-4 | TRBD2 | TRBV30
CASSLGDMVSSSYNEQFF | TGTGCCAGCAGCTTAGGAGATATGGTCTCGAGCTCCTACAATGAGCAGTTCTTC | - | TRBJ2-1 | - | TRBV11-2
CASSDLAGGEEQFF | TGTGCCAGCAGTGACCTAGCGGGGGGTGAGGAGCAGTTCTTC | - | TRBJ2-1 | TRBD2 | TRBV2
CASSMRTGGVDGYTF | TGTGCCAGCAGCATGCGGACAGGGGGCGTTGATGGCTACACCTTC | - | TRBJ1-2 | TRBD1 | TRBV9
CASSPRHRTAYSNQPQHF | TGTGCCAGCAGTCCAAGACACAGGACAGCTTATAGCAATCAGCCCCAGCATTTT | - | TRBJ1-5 | - | TRBV27
CASSLRTTSGGCEQYF | TGTGCCAGCAGCCTACGAACGACTAGCGGGGGGTGCGAGCAGTACTTC | - | TRBJ2-7 | TRBD2 | TRBV7-9
CASSSPGQRNYGYTF | TGTGCCAGCAGCTCCCCGGGACAGCGGAACTATGGCTACACCTTC | - | TRBJ1-2 | TRBD1 | TRBV5-6
CASSFIQGWETQYF | TGTGCCAGCAGTTTTATACAGGGTTGGGAGACCCAGTACTTC | - | TRBJ2-5 | - | TRBV27
CASSLRQPSDTGELFF | TGTGCCAGCAGCTTACGGCAGCCGTCGGACACCGGGGAGCTGTTTTTT | - | TRBJ2-2 | - | TRBV7-9
CASSQESTSGAFF | TGCGCCAGCAGCCAAGAAAGCACATCAGGAGCTTTCTTT | - | TRBJ1-1 | - | TRBV4-1
CASSEGPMVNQPQHF | TGTGCCAGCAGTGAAGGACCCATGGTCAATCAGCCCCAGCATTTT | - | TRBJ1-5 | - | TRBV2
CASRLRDRGRIDTQYF | TGTGCCAGCAGGCTCCGGGACAGGGGGCGCATAGATACGCAGTATTTT | - | TRBJ2-3 | TRBD1 | TRBV28
CASRPGTGGGYTF | TGTGCCAGCAGACCCGGGACAGGGGGTGGCTACACCTTC | once | TRBJ1-2 | TRBD1 | TRBV6-5
CASSLSGVREAFF | TGTGCCAGCAGTTTATCGGGGGTAAGGGAAGCTTTCTTT | - | TRBJ1-1 | - | TRBV28
CSARTSGGAVDTQYF | TGCAGCGCCCGAACTAGCGGGGGGGCGGTAGATACGCAGTATTTT | - | TRBJ2-3 | TRBD2 | TRBV29-1
CASSLVVDEQYF | TGTGCCAGCAGCTTAGTAGTAGACGAGCAGTACTTC | - | TRBJ2-7 | - | TRBV7-6
CASSPRRHSMNTEAFF | TGTGCCAGCAGTCCGAGGCGGCACAGCATGAACACTGAAGCTTTCTTT | - | TRBJ1-1 | - | TRBV7-9
CASSSSGTGNERDIQYF | TGTGCCAGCAGTTCCTCCGGGACAGGGAACGAGCGGGACATTCAGTACTTC | - | TRBJ2-4 | TRBD1 | TRBV27
CASSYSGANVLTF | TGTGCCAGCAGTTATTCTGGGGCCAACGTCCTGACTTTC | - | TRBJ2-6 | - | TRBV6-5
CASSTATGGVYEQYF | TGTGCCAGCAGTACCGCGACAGGCGGGGTCTACGAGCAGTACTTC | - | TRBJ2-7 | - | TRBV6-5
CASSTTDSTGELFF | TGTGCCAGCAGCACAACGGACAGCACCGGGGAGCTGTTTTTT | - | TRBJ2-2 | - | TRBV13
CASSLGTSGYSSYEQYF | TGTGCCAGCAGCTTGGGAACTAGCGGGTACAGCTCCTACGAGCAGTACTTC | once | TRBJ2-7 | TRBD2 | TRBV5-6
CASGPRGSYEQYF | TGTGCCAGCGGGCCACGGGGCTCCTACGAGCAGTACTTC | once | TRBJ2-7 | - | TRBV27
CATQTSGSSYNEQFF | TGTGCCACCCAGACTAGCGGGAGCTCCTACAATGAGCAGTTCTTC | - | TRBJ2-1 | TRBD2 | TRBV27